A single sample is the source of the 15 T cell receptor beta chains below, sequenced in a study of CXCR3-negative and CXCR3-positive naive CD8 T cells. The libraries of TRB cDNA were constructed through 5' RACE using UMI labels. TCRdb re-called the 5' RACE reads and catalogs CDR3 proteins one per entry, DNA excluded. The sample holds about 63,000 distinct CDR3 sequences. Their recognized antigens are unknown. General study points: Comparison of naive cells showed more hydrophobic TRB CDR3s in CXCR3-positive than in CXCR3-negative naive cells.

Material: naive CXCR3+ CD8+ T cells from blood. Subset of the sample: CD45RO-CCR7+CD27+CD95- naive CD8+ T cells expressing CXCR3 (TNR3+). The receptors derive from a human donor in good health. Some clones in this sample may be carry-over from other donors' samples.

The genes are TRBV12-3 or TRBV12-4 and TRBJ1-1; absent DNA, TCRdb's TRBD1 call cannot be checked. The CDR3 is 14 residues long. The CDR3 spells CASGWHPVNTEAFF.

CDR3: CAWSLIGQSQGYTF. The genes are TRBV30 and TRBJ1-2; the TCRdb D gene call, TRBD1, has no DNA to confirm it. The V gene's germline CDR1 is GTSNPN and CDR2 SVGIG (reference sequence). The CDR3 is made up of 14 amino acids.

The CDR3 sequence is CASSYSIGSVSYEQYF. The chain uses TRBV6-5 and TRBJ2-7; the TRBD2 assignment by TCRdb is unverifiable without DNA. Germline loops: CDR1 MNHEY, CDR2 SVGAGI. The CDR3 is 16 amino acids.

The CDR3 is CSVDSSTGEVF. The rearrangement links TRBV29-1 to TRBJ2-7; TCRdb picks TRBD1, but there is no DNA to check that call. This CDR3 comprises 11 residues. CDR1 and CDR2 (germline): SQVTM, ANQGSEA.

V gene TRBV7-9 combines with J gene TRBJ2-7; TCRdb names TRBD1, which stays unverified in the absence of DNA. This CDR3 region has 15 residues. Looked up from germline, CDR1 is SEHNR and CDR2 is FQNEAQ (reference sequence). CDR3: CASSTRDRSVVEQYF.

The chain links TRBV29-1 to TRBJ2-7; TCRdb's D call of TRBD1 is untestable without DNA. CDR1 is SQVTM and CDR2 is ANQGSEA in the germline V gene. CDR3 length: 14 residues. The CDR3 is CSVEDSGVTYEQYF.

The rearrangement joins TRBV29-1 to TRBJ2-1; absent DNA, TCRdb's TRBD1 call cannot be checked. The CDR3 runs 15 residues. Germline CDR1 SQVTM, CDR2 ANQGSEA. The CDR3 region is CSVAGGATPVDEQFF.

The rearrangement joins TRBV29-1 to TRBJ2-1; TCRdb's assignment of TRBD1 cannot be checked, as there is no DNA. The CDR3 covers 15 residues. From germline, CDR1 is SQVTM and CDR2 ANQGSEA. The CDR3 is CSVGHARASYNEQFF.

The CDR3 here is CASSHSRLEGNTEAFF. This chain joins TRBV6-6 and TRBJ1-1. The CDR3 is made up of 16 amino acids. Germline-derived CDR1 and CDR2 are MNHNY and SVGAGI (reference sequence).

The chain carries TRBV5-6 and TRBJ1-1. CDR1 and CDR2 from the germline V gene are SGHDT and YYEEEE. This CDR3 comprises 17 residues. The CDR3 loop is CASSSLALGRLNTEAFF.

The rearrangement links TRBV29-1 to TRBJ2-2; TCRdb picks TRBD1, but there is no DNA to check that call. The CDR3 runs to 15 residues. Per the germline V gene, CDR1 is SQVTM and CDR2 is ANQGSEA. CDR3 protein: CSVVPGTVNTGELFF.

The chain couples TRBV15 to TRBJ1-1. Germline-derived CDR1 and CDR2 are LNHNV and YYDKDF (reference sequence). The CDR3 length is 13 residues. CDR3 loop: CATSRDRNTEAFF.

V usage is TRBV6-4 and J usage is TRBJ2-4. The CDR3 runs to 13 residues. The germline V gene has CDR1 MRHNA and CDR2 SNTAGT. Here the CDR3 reads CASSDSEANIQYF.

The rearrangement joins TRBV28 to TRBJ2-3; TCRdb gives TRBD1 as the D gene, but with no DNA this cannot be confirmed. CDR1 and CDR2 from the germline V gene are MDHEN and SYDVKM. This CDR3 is 16 amino acids long. The CDR3 reads CASSLGAGQTTDTQYF.

V is TRBV5-6 and J is TRBJ1-1; TCRdb's D call of TRBD1 is untestable without DNA. The CDR3 has 19 residues. Germline V lookup: CDR1 SGHDT, CDR2 YYEEEE. This CDR3 is CASTPSDRGGLSRGAEAFF.